This section outlines one TCR beta chain sequence together with its context. Repertoires were generated with immunoSEQ multiplex PCR, while TCRdb's copy carries only in-frame clones and drops some. Here the sample spans under 150,000 clones, about 94% being singletons. This sample is part of a study of T cell responses to AZD1222 COVID-19 vaccine. Study-wide background: Doses given second, at about 4 or about 12 weeks, were pooled.

CDR3 length: 13 residues. V lost 8 bases and J lost 7, with 15 bases in between. In germline, CDR1 is KGHSH, CDR2 LQKENI. This receptor was obtained from an adult in good health. Here the sequenced sample was peripheral blood, taken on day 0 of AZD1222 vaccination. The chain links TRBV18 to TRBJ2-1; D tentatively fits TRBD1 or TRBD2 (5 bases each). CDR3 coding DNA: TGTGCCAGCATCTTACTGAGGGGTAATGAGCAGTTCTTC. Its translation: CASILLRGNEQFF.